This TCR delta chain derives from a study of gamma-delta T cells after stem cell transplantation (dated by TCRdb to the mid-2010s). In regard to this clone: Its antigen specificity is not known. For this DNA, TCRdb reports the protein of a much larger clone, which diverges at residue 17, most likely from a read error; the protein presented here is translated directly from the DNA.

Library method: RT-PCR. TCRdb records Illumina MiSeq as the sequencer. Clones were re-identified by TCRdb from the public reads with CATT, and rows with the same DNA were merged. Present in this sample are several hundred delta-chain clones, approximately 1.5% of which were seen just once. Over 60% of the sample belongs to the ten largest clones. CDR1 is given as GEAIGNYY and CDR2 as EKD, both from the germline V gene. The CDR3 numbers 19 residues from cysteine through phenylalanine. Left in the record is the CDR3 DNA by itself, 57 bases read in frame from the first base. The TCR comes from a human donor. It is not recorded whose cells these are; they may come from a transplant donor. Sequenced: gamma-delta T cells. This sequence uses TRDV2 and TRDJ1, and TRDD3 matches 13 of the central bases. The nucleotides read TGTGCCTGTGACACCTTACTGGGGGATACGCCTACGGGCACCGATAAACCCATCTTT. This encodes CACDTLLGDTPTGTDKPIF.